Shown below are 23 T cell receptor beta chains from a single sample sequenced in a study of CD8+ T cells in alopecia areata. Isolated RNA was reverse transcribed into cDNA used as the sequencing template. The protocol was immunoSEQ multiplex PCR, while the TCRdb copy is restricted to in-frame clones and leaves out a portion. The data show 150,000 to 200,000 clones, with approximately 60% seen just once and approximately 4.3% held by the top ten. The specimen was CD4+ T cells sorted from blood. The receptors shown here come from a human donor in good health.

There are a few counts of this clone. This sequence joins TRBV19 and TRBJ1-2; weak D call: TRBD1 (5 bases). V gave up 10 bases and J gave up 3 bases, with 15 bases separating them. The length of the CDR3 is 13 residues. Germline-derived CDR1 and CDR2 are LNHDA and SQIVND (reference sequence). This CDR3 reads CATRDRAHYGYTF. CDR3 coding DNA: TGTGCCACCCGAGACAGAGCGCACTATGGCTACACCTTC. Based on the CDR3 plus reference TRBV19 and TRBJ1-2, the full variable domain is DGGITQSPKYLFRKEGQNVTLSCEQNLNHDAMYWYRQDPGQGLRLIYYSQIVNDFQKGDIAEGYSVSREKKESFPLTVTSAQKNPTAFYLCATRDRAHYGYTFGSGTRLTVV.

This clone came up a few times. V is TRBV5-1 and J is TRBJ1-2; no definite D call. The CDR3 loop spans 13 amino acids. Germline CDR1 reads SGHRS; CDR2 reads YFSETQ. V was shortened by 4 bases and J by 0 bases, with 7 bases between the two germline ends. The CDR3 loop reads CASSPGPNYGYTF. The CDR3 bases are TGCGCCAGCAGCCCTGGACCTAACTATGGCTACACCTTC.

The V call is TRBV10-1, the J call TRBJ2-1, with TRBD2 matching 9 bases. Germline-derived CDR1 and CDR2 are WNHNN and SYGVQD (reference sequence). V dropped 2 bases and J dropped 4; count of bases not matched to a gene: 6. The CDR3 loop spans 16 amino acids. This CDR3 reads CASSETGLAGYNEQFF. In DNA form, the CDR3 reads TGCGCCAGCAGTGAGACGGGACTAGCCGGGTACAATGAGCAGTTCTTC.

This chain joins TRBV5-1 and TRBJ2-7; no clear D gene. Germline lookup yields CDR1 SGHRS and CDR2 YFSETQ. The CDR3 is 15 amino acids. Trimming pared 2 bases from V and 1 base from J, leaving 13 bases between. The CDR3 sequence is CASSFGGAISYEQYF. For the CDR3, the DNA is TGCGCCAGCAGCTTTGGCGGAGCCATTTCCTACGAGCAGTACTTC. Looking up the rest from reference TRBV5-1 and TRBJ2-7 gives the full variable domain: KAGVTQTPRYLIKTRGQQVTLSCSPISGHRSVSWYQQTPGQGLQFLFEYFSETQRNKGNFPGRFSGRQFSNSRSEMNVSTLELGDSALYLCASSFGGAISYEQYFGPGTRLTVT.

The rearrangement links TRBV5-1 to TRBJ2-3; no definite D call. Deletions cut 1 base from V and 0 bases from J, with 9 bases between. Germline V gives CDR1 SGHRS, CDR2 YFSETQ. The length of the CDR3 is 15 residues. CDR3 coding DNA: TGCGCCAGCAGCTTGCAAAGTCCTAGCACAGATACGCAGTATTTT. Translation gives CASSLQSPSTDTQYF.

This chain joins TRBV5-4 and TRBJ2-5; D remains unclear. In germline, CDR1 is SGHNT, CDR2 YYREEE (reference sequence). There are 14 residues in the CDR3. V dropped 2 bases and J dropped 2 bases, with 10 bases sitting between them. The CDR3 sequence is CASSFGHTQETQYF. CDR3 sequence (DNA): TGTGCCAGCAGCTTCGGGCACACACAAGAGACCCAGTACTTC.

The rearrangement uses TRBV7-9 and TRBJ1-4; D unclear. V lost 7 bases and J 8 bases, leaving 11 bases between the germline ends. Germline V gives CDR1 SEHNR, CDR2 FQNEAQ (reference sequence). The CDR3 covers 12 residues. The CDR3 DNA sequence: TGTGCCAGCAACGATAACGGGGAAAAACTGTTTTTT. Amino acid sequence: CASNDNGEKLFF.

This chain's CDR3 is CSVDTSWTQYF. The CDR3 DNA reads as TGCAGCGTTGACACCTCTTGGACCCAGTACTTC. The rearrangement uses TRBV29-1 and TRBJ2-5; D uncertain. The CDR3 length is 11 residues. Germline V gene data show CDR1 as SQVTM and CDR2 as ANQGSEA. V was shortened by 3 bases and J by 7 bases, with 9 bases between the two germline ends.

The chain carries TRBV18 and TRBJ2-7, with 10 bases that match TRBD2. The germline V gene has CDR1 KGHSH and CDR2 LQKENI. This CDR3 contains 15 residues. The junction had 4 bases not matched to a gene; V was cut back by 3 bases and J by 2 bases. The CDR3 loop is CASSPSAGGPYEQYF. DNA for the CDR3: TGTGCCAGCTCACCCTCAGCGGGAGGGCCCTACGAGCAGTACTTC. Full variable domain (remainder filled in from reference TRBV18 and TRBJ2-7): NAGVMQNPRHLVRRRGQEARLRCSPMKGHSHVYWYRQLPEEGLKFMVYLQKENIIDESGMPKERFSAEFPKEGPSILRIQQVVRGDSAAYFCASSPSAGGPYEQYFGPGTRLTVT.

This clone has a handful of counts. The V call is TRBV30, the J call TRBJ1-1, with D uncertain. Trimming removed 2 bases at V and 6 bases at J, with 19 bases between. Germline CDR1 GTSNPN, CDR2 SVGIG (reference sequence). This CDR3 region has 15 residues. The CDR3 DNA reads TGTGCCTGGAGTAGGTGGGGAGGTGGGGAGCCTGAAGCTTTCTTT. This encodes CAWSRWGGGEPEAFF.

The CDR3, as DNA: TGTGCCTGGGGACACGAGGAGACCCAGTACTTC. This translates into CAWGHEETQYF. The chain couples TRBV30 to TRBJ2-5; D might be TRBD1 (5 bases). V shed 5 bases and J shed 5 bases, with 9 bases lying between them. CDR1 and CDR2 from the germline V gene are GTSNPN and SVGIG (reference sequence). This CDR3 is built from 11 residues.

The chain joins TRBV29-1 to TRBJ2-5; D gene uncertain. Trimming removed 4 bases from V and 5 bases from J, with 11 bases in between. The CDR3 totals 12 residues. CDR1 is SQVTM and CDR2 is ANQGSEA in the germline V gene. In DNA, the CDR3 is TGCAGCGTTGCACGACAAGGGGAGACCCAGTACTTC. This encodes CSVARQGETQYF.

The genes are TRBV5-1 and TRBJ2-7, with D unresolved. This CDR3 is 13 amino acids long. Trimming removed 0 bases at V and 4 bases at J, with 8 bases between. Germline V lookup: CDR1 SGHRS, CDR2 YFSETQ. This CDR3 is CASSLAGVYEQYF. CDR3 in DNA: TGCGCCAGCAGCTTGGCCGGCGTATACGAGCAGTACTTC.

This rearrangement joins TRBV5-1 to TRBJ2-5; D gene uncertain. Trimming left V 0 bases short and J 5 bases short, with 8 bases between. CDR1 and CDR2 (germline): SGHRS, YFSETQ. The CDR3 runs to 13 residues. DNA for the CDR3: TGCGCCAGCAGCTTGGGTTATGCGGAGACCCAGTACTTC. Amino acids: CASSLGYAETQYF. Based on the CDR3 plus reference TRBV5-1 and TRBJ2-5, the full variable domain is KAGVTQTPRYLIKTRGQQVTLSCSPISGHRSVSWYQQTPGQGLQFLFEYFSETQRNKGNFPGRFSGRQFSNSRSEMNVSTLELGDSALYLCASSLGYAETQYFGPGTRLLVL.

The chain couples TRBV7-8 to TRBJ2-1; either TRBD1 or TRBD2 may supply D (7 bases each). V lost 7 bases to trimming and J lost 12 bases, with 22 bases between them. CDR3 length: 14 amino acids. CDR1 and CDR2 (germline): SGHVS, FQNEAQ. CDR3 nucleotides: TGTGCCAGCAAGGGGAGGGGGCGCATCGGCGGGCAGTTCTTC. Amino acid sequence: CASKGRGRIGGQFF.

This clone is medium-sized in the sample. The chain couples TRBV7-2 to TRBJ2-7; D ambiguous. V lost 4 bases to trimming and J lost 3 bases, with 4 bases between them. Per germline, CDR1 SGHTA and CDR2 FQGNSA. This CDR3 is 11 amino acids long. CDR3 coding DNA: TGTGCCAGCAGCTCCTACTACGAGCAGTACTTC. Residues: CASSSYYEQYF.

This clone has a handful of counts. The chain combines TRBV30 with TRBJ2-1, with 7 bases fitting TRBD1. CDR1 is GTSNPN and CDR2 is SVGIG in the germline V gene (reference sequence). The CDR3 loop spans 12 amino acids. Trimming at V came to 3 bases and at J to 10 bases, leaving 6 bases not matched to a gene. CDR3 bases: TGTGCCTGGAGATACCGGGACAGCGAGCAGTTCTTC. Translation: CAWRYRDSEQFF.

This clone was seen just once. The chain carries TRBV2 and TRBJ1-5; D is unresolved. This CDR3 region has 14 residues. Germline V gives CDR1 SNHLY, CDR2 FYNNEI. Trimming stripped 4 bases from V and 4 bases from J, with 11 bases between. The CDR3 nucleotides are TGTGCCAGCAGTGCTGTTTTTGGGAATCAGCCCCAGCATTTT. Its protein is CASSAVFGNQPQHF.

The J gene is TRBJ1-1, the V gene TRBV29-1; no clear D. Trimming stripped 1 base from V and 4 bases from J, with 10 bases between. Germline CDR1 SQVTM, CDR2 ANQGSEA. This CDR3 comprises 13 residues. In DNA form, the CDR3 reads TGCAGCGTTGAAGTTCTCCCTTTCACTGAAGCTTTCTTT. As protein: CSVEVLPFTEAFF. The entire variable domain, with the rest obtained from reference TRBV29-1 and TRBJ1-1, is as follows: SAVISQKPSRDICQRGTSLTIQCQVDSQVTMMFWYRQQPGQSLTLIATANQGSEATYESGFVIDKFPISRPNLTFSTLTVSNMSPEDSSIYLCSVEVLPFTEAFFGQGTRLTVV.

In its sample, this clone was seen a few times. V usage is TRBV5-1 and J usage is TRBJ2-1, with TRBD2 matching 11 bases. Germline CDR1 is SGHRS and CDR2 is YFSETQ. CDR3 length equals 18 residues. V lost 6 bases to trimming and J lost 3 bases; unmatched junction nucleotides: 14. CDR3 coding DNA: TGCGCCAGCAATCGCGCTAGCGGGAGGATAATGGGCTACAATGAGCAGTTCTTC. Translation gives CASNRASGRIMGYNEQFF.

The J gene is TRBJ2-2, the V gene TRBV18; D is uncertain. The CDR3 is 16 residues long. Germline lookup yields CDR1 KGHSH and CDR2 LQKENI. The V gene lost 3 bases and the J gene lost 0 bases, with 11 bases spanning the gap. The CDR3: CASSPNPTSNTGELFF. The CDR3 coding sequence is TGTGCCAGCTCACCGAACCCTACATCGAACACCGGGGAGCTGTTTTTT.

The chain combines TRBV14 with TRBJ2-2, with 7 bases aligning to TRBD2. This CDR3 contains 17 residues. Germline loops: CDR1 SGHDN, CDR2 FVKESK. V was pared by 0 bases and J by 1 base, with 5 bases of the junction left unmatched. CDR3: CASSQEKIAGNTGELFF. In DNA form, the CDR3 reads TGTGCCAGCAGCCAAGAGAAGATAGCGGGGAACACCGGGGAGCTGTTTTTT.

The genes are TRBV6-5 and TRBJ2-4, with 9 bases lining up with TRBD1. Trimming at V came to 5 bases and at J to 5 bases, leaving 1 base not matched to a gene. Germline CDR1 MNHEY, CDR2 SVGAGI. CDR3 length: 13 residues. CDR3 sequence: CASSGQGQNIQYF. The CDR3 DNA follows: TGTGCCAGCAGTGGACAGGGGCAAAACATTCAGTACTTC.